This T cell receptor beta chain appears in the sequencing data of a study of cytomegalovirus exposure and HLA in healthy donors. For the study at large: Out of several hundred genotyped donors, 81% belonged to the Caucasian-associated ancestry cluster.

A note on this clone: Its antigen is as yet unknown.

This PCR relied on a set of 60 Vbeta primers and 13 Jbeta primers. The method was immunoSEQ multiplex PCR; TCRdb's version includes in-frame clones alone and lacks a portion of them. The data hold 100,000 or so clones, with around 84% observed a single time. Points from the study as a whole: There were some 150 TCR beta chains listed as cytomegalovirus-associated.

The sequence came from a woman under 30 in good health and CMV-seronegative. Sequencing was done on a sample of PBMCs.

CDR3 bases: TGTGCCAGCAGCGCGAGCCGGGACAGCTACGAGCAGTACTTC. It is translated as CASSASRDSYEQYF. The chain uses TRBV5-4 and TRBJ2-7; 7 nucleotides agree with TRBD1. The CDR3 is made up of 14 amino acids. Trimming cost V 4 bases and J 3 bases; bases outside gene matches: 7. Germline V lookup: CDR1 SGHNT, CDR2 YYREEE (reference sequence).